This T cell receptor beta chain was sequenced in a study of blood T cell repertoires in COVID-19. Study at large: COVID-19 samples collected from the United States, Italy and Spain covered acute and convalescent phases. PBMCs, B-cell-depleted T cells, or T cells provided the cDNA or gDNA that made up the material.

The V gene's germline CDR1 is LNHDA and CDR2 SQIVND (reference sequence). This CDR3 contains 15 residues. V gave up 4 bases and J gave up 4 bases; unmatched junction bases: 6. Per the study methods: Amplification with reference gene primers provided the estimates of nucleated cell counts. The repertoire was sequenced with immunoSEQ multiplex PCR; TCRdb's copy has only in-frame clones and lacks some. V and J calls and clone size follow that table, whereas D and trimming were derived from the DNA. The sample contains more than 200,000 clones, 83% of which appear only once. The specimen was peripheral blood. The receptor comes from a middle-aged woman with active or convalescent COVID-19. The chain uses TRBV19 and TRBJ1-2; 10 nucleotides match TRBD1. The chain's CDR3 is CASSTGTGARYGYTF. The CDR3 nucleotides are TGTGCCAGTAGTACAGGGACAGGGGCTCGCTATGGCTACACCTTC.